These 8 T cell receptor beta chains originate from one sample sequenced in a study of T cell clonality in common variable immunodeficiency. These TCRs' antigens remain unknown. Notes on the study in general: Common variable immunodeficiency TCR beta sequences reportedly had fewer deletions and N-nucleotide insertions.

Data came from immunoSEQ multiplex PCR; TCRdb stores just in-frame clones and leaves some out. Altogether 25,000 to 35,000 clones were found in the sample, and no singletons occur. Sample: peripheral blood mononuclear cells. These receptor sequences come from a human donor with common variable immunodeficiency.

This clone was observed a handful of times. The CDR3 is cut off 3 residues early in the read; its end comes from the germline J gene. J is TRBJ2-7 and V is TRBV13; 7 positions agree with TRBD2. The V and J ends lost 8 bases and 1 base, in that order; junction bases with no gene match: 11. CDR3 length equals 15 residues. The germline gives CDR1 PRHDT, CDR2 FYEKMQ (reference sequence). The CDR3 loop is CASSGTISTSYEQYF. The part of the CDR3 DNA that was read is TGTGCCAGCTCAGGGACTATCTCAACGTCCTACGAG.

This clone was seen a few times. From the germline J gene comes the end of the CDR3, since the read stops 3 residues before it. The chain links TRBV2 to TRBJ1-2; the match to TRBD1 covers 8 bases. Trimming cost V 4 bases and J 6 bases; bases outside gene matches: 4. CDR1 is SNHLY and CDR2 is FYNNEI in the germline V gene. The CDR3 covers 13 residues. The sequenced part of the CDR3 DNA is TGTGCCAGCAGTGCCACAGGGGGAAATGGC. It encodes CASSATGGNG. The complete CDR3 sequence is CASSATGGNGYTF.

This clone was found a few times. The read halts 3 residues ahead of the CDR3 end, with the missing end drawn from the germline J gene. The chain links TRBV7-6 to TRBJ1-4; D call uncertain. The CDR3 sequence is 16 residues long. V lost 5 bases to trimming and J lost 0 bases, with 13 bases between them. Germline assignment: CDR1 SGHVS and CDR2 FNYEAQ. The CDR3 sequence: CASSPLETATNEKLFF. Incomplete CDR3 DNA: TGTGCCAGCAGCCCCCTCGAGACTGCAACTAATGAAAAA.

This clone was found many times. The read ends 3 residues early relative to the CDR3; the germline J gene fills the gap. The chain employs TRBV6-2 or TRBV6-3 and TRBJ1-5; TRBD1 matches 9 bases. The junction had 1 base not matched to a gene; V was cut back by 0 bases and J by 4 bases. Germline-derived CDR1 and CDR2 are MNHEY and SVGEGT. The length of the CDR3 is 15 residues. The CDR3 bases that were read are TGTGCCAGCAGTTACTCGGGACAGGGAAATCAGCCC. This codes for CASSYSGQGNQP. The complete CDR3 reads CASSYSGQGNQPQHF.

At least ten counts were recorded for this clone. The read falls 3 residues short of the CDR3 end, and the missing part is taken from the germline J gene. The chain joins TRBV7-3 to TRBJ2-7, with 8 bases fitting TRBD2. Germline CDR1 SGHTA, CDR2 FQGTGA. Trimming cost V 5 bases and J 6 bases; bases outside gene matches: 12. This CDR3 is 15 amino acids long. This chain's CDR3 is CASSLSGGGVLEQYF. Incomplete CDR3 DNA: TGTGCCAGCAGCCTCAGCGGGGGCGGGGTACTCGAG.

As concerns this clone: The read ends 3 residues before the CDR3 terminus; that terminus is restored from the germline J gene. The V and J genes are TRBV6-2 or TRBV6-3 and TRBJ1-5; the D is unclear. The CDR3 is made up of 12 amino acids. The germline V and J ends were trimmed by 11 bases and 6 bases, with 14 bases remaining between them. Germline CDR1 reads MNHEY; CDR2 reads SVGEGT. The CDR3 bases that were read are TGTGCCTCCGGGGAGGCTGGTCAGCCC. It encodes CASGEAGQP. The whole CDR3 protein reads CASGEAGQPQHF.

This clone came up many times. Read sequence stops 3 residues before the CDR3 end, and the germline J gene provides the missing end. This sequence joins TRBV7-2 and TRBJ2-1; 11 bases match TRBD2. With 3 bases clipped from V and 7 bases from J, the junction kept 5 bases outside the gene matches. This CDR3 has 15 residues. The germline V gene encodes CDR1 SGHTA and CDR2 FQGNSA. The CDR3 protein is CASSLYSGGANEQFF. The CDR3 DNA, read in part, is TGTGCCAGCAGCTTGTATAGCGGGGGGGCGAATGAG.

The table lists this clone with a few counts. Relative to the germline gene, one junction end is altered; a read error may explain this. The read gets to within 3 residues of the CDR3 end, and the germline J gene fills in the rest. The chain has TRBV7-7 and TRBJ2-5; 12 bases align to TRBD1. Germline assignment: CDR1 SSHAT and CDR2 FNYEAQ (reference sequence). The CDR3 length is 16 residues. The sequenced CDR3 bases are TGTGCTAGCAGCCGTACTGGGACAGGGGGCGTCGAGACC. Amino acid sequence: CASSRTGTGGVET. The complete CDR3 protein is CASSRTGTGGVETQYF.